This entry lists 6 T cell receptor beta chains sequenced from one sample in a study of chemoradiotherapy in HPV16-positive cancers. Assay used: immunoSEQ multiplex PCR; TCRdb lists only in-frame clones, some missing. The table records about 21,000 clones, 86% of them present only once. The sequenced sample was blood, obtained from a patient who underwent chemoradiotherapy. The receptors come from a human donor with HPV-associated anogenital cancer.

The rearrangement links TRBV10-1 to TRBJ2-2, with no clear D. The CDR3 covers 14 residues. Trimming stripped 4 bases from V and 3 bases from J, with 9 bases between. Germline assignment: CDR1 WNHNN and CDR2 SYGVQD (reference sequence). The CDR3 region has the DNA TGCGCCAGCAGTGCGTCCGCCGACACCGGGGAGCTGTTTTTT. The encoded protein is CASSASADTGELFF.

The chain recombines TRBV7-2 with TRBJ2-5, with TRBD1 identical over 7 bases. Trimming at V came to 6 bases and at J to 3 bases, leaving 7 bases not matched to a gene. There are 14 residues in the CDR3. Germline-derived CDR1 and CDR2 are SGHTA and FQGNSA. As DNA, the CDR3 is TGTGCCAGCAGACAAACAGGGGAAAAAGAGACCCAGTACTTC. It yields the protein CASRQTGEKETQYF.

This chain joins TRBV6-1 and TRBJ1-4, with a possible D match to TRBD1 (5 bases). V gave up 5 bases and J gave up 8 bases, with 18 bases separating them. The CDR3 spans 15 residues. Germline values: CDR1 MNHNS, CDR2 SASEGT. CDR3 residues: CASSPRTYDWEKLFF. The CDR3 coding sequence is TGTGCCAGCAGTCCAAGGACATACGATTGGGAAAAACTGTTTTTT.

V gene TRBV9 combines with J gene TRBJ2-7; 7 bases agree with TRBD1. V lost 3 bases, J lost 5 bases, and 8 bases stayed unmatched. Germline V CDR1 and CDR2: SGDLS, YYNGEE. This CDR3 is 14 amino acids long. CDR3 protein: CASSGSLGQHEQYF. The CDR3 coding sequence is TGTGCCAGCAGCGGCAGCCTGGGACAGCACGAGCAGTACTTC.

V usage is TRBV29-1 and J usage is TRBJ2-3, with D perhaps matching TRBD1 or TRBD2 (6 bases each). Per the germline V gene, CDR1 is SQVTM and CDR2 is ANQGSEA. This CDR3 comprises 14 residues. V lost 4 bases and J lost 0, with 11 bases in between. CDR3 DNA sequence: TGCAGCGTTGGGACGGGGGCTAGCACAGATACGCAGTATTTT. Its protein product is CSVGTGASTDTQYF.

This clone was seen a handful of times. This chain links TRBV6-5 with TRBJ2-2; 7 bases fit TRBD1. With 6 bases clipped from V and 7 bases from J, the junction kept 11 bases outside the gene matches. This CDR3 comprises 15 residues. Germline V gives CDR1 MNHEY, CDR2 SVGAGI. The CDR3 is CASRRTGEGGGELFF. DNA of the CDR3: TGTGCCAGCAGGAGAACAGGGGAAGGAGGCGGGGAGCTGTTTTTT.